This entry describes one T cell receptor (beta chain). The CDR3 contains 15 residues. In the original processing: Estimates of nucleated cell counts were drawn from the amplification of reference gene primers. Profiled with immunoSEQ multiplex PCR; TCRdb holds only in-frame clones, not every one. The V and J calls and the clone size are those of that table, but D and trimming were determined from the DNA. Here the sample spans 55,000 to 75,000 clones, around three quarters being singletons. The data originate from a study of blood T cell repertoires in COVID-19. Looking at the study overall: T cells, B-cell-depleted T cells, or PBMCs supplied cDNA or gDNA.

This receptor was taken from a human donor in a cohort sampled during active COVID-19. What was sequenced was peripheral blood. The rearrangement links TRBV1 to TRBJ1-6; the D segment call TRBD1 is taken from the table without a DNA check. TRBV1 is shown as a pseudogene. The CDR3 nucleotides are TGCACCAGCAGCCAACCAGGGACAGGGAGGACACCCCTCCACTTT. This codes for CTSSQPGTGRTPLHF.